What follows are 11 T cell receptor beta chains derived from one specimen sequenced in a study of T cells in Graves' hyperthyroidism and ophthalmopathy. Regions amplified from RNA transcripts were the TCR beta CDR3 regions. The HTBI primer set was used in a first-round RT-PCR of the TCR CDR3. A single record per CDR3 protein comes from TCRdb applying MiXCR to the multiplex PCR reads. The table shows hundreds of thousands of distinct CDR3 sequences, with 15% to 20% occurring only once. Material: blood. Receptors were obtained from a man in his forties or fifties with Graves' ophthalmopathy.

This clonotype was detected a few times. The chain joins TRBV7-2 to TRBJ2-7; the D gene is possibly TRBD1 (6 bases). Germline V lookup: CDR1 SGHTA, CDR2 FQGNSA. This CDR3 region has 15 residues. Between the trimmed V and J ends, which lost 5 bases and 3 bases, there was a span of 17 bases. The chain's CDR3 is CASSLQPVGGYEQYF. In DNA, the CDR3 is TGTGCCAGCAGCCTCCAACCCGTAGGGGGCTACGAGCAGTACTTC. The full variable domain, in which reference TRBV7-2 and TRBJ2-7 provide the parts outside the CDR3, is GAGVSQSPSNKVTEKGKDVELRCDPISGHTALYWYRQSLGQGLEFLIYFQGNSAPDKSGLPSDRFSAERTGGSVSTLTIQRTQQEDSAVYLCASSLQPVGGYEQYFGPGTRLTVT.

The rearrangement uses TRBV12-3 or TRBV12-4 and TRBJ2-7; 8 bases fit TRBD2. This CDR3 contains 14 residues. Trimming cost V 6 bases and J 1 base; bases outside gene matches: 5. CDR3 in DNA: TGTGCCAGCAGACGGACTAGCCAGTCCTACGAGCAGTACTTC. Encoded protein: CASRRTSQSYEQYF.

The chain joins TRBV6-1 to TRBJ2-6, with D unclear. CDR1 MNHNS and CDR2 SASEGT come from the germline V gene. This CDR3 is 13 amino acids long. V lost 7 bases, J lost 0 bases, and 4 bases lay in between. The CDR3 is CASKFSGANVLTF. The CDR3 region has the DNA TGTGCCAGCAAGTTCTCTGGGGCCAACGTCCTGACTTTC.

The CDR3 nucleotides are TGTGCCAGCAGTTCCGCCGGGATGAGAGAAAAACTGTTTTTT. Translated, it gives CASSSAGMREKLFF. The chain is built from TRBV3-1 and TRBJ1-4; no clear D. This CDR3 spans 14 amino acids. Germline CDR1 and CDR2: LGHDT and YNNKEL (reference sequence). The V and J ends lost 6 bases and 8 bases respectively, with 16 bases between them.

The chain combines TRBV4-2 with TRBJ2-5; TRBD2 matches at 8 bases. V dropped 3 bases and J dropped 6; count of bases not matched to a gene: 6. Germline-derived CDR1 and CDR2 are LGHNA and YNFKEQ. The CDR3 covers 14 residues. The CDR3, as DNA: TGTGCCAGCAGCCAGAGATCGGGGGGGCAGACCCAGTACTTC. It is translated as CASSQRSGGQTQYF.

This clonotype has more than one count but fewer than ten. The V and J genes are TRBV30 and TRBJ2-1; D is uncertain. Germline values: CDR1 GTSNPN, CDR2 SVGIG (reference sequence). This CDR3 region has 11 residues. Between the trimmed V and J ends, which lost 4 bases and 7 bases, there was a span of 8 bases. The CDR3 spells CAWTTWNEQFF. CDR3 in DNA: TGTGCCTGGACTACTTGGAATGAGCAGTTCTTC.

The genes are TRBV6-1 and TRBJ1-6; 8 nucleotides match TRBD1. V shed 3 bases and J 8 bases; nucleotides not matched to a gene: 6. CDR1 MNHNS and CDR2 SASEGT come from the germline V gene. CDR3 size: 15 residues. The CDR3 loop is CASSDGQGNHSPLHF. CDR3 nucleotide sequence: TGTGCCAGCAGTGACGGACAGGGAAACCATTCACCCCTCCACTTT.

This clonotype has more than one count but fewer than ten. This sequence joins TRBV7-9 and TRBJ1-3, with TRBD1 identical over 9 bases. Germline loops: CDR1 SEHNR, CDR2 FQNEAQ (reference sequence). The CDR3 covers 16 residues. Trimming at V came to 3 bases and at J to 2 bases, leaving 5 bases not matched to a gene. CDR3: CASSFTGGKAGNTIYF. CDR3 in DNA: TGTGCCAGCAGCTTCACAGGGGGCAAAGCTGGAAACACCATATATTTT.

The chain joins TRBV30 to TRBJ2-7; D is possibly TRBD1 (5 bases). The V gene lost 4 bases and the J gene lost 2 bases, with 18 bases spanning the gap. The CDR3 runs 15 residues. Germline V CDR1 and CDR2: GTSNPN, SVGIG (reference sequence). CDR3 protein: CAWTGGRGTTYEQYF. The CDR3 region has the DNA TGTGCCTGGACCGGTGGAAGGGGCACAACCTACGAGCAGTACTTC.

The chain links TRBV5-1 to TRBJ2-7; D possibly matches TRBD1 or TRBD2 (5 bases each). V lost 1 base and J lost 2, with 13 bases in between. CDR1 is SGHRS, CDR2 YFSETQ, per germline. The length of the CDR3 is 15 residues. The CDR3 loop reads CASSLRGHGTYEQYF. The CDR3 coding sequence is TGCGCCAGCAGCTTGAGGGGCCACGGGACCTACGAGCAGTACTTC.

This clonotype has only a few counts. The chain employs TRBV28 and TRBJ2-7; a possible D gene is TRBD1 (6 bases). The CDR3 is 14 residues long. The V gene's germline CDR1 is MDHEN and CDR2 SYDVKM. Trimming removed 2 bases at V and 2 bases at J, with 10 bases between. CDR3 loop: CASSLVGHTYEQYF. CDR3 DNA sequence: TGTGCCAGCAGTTTAGTGGGACACACCTACGAGCAGTACTTC.